This T cell receptor beta chain was retrieved from a study of metastatic and nonmetastatic thyroid tumors. The overall study: Repertoires of blood and of tissue (tumor or nodule) from malignant and benign thyroid patients were compared. Study-wide findings and caveats: When malignant thyroid tumors were compared with benign nodules, TCR beta diversity was reportedly significantly higher in the malignant tumors. This held in both blood and tumor samples.

Using MiXCR, TCRdb reanalyzed the PCR reads. The sample gives around 15,000 clones, approximately 20% of which show up once; roughly 7.1% is in the top ten. This clone was seen at least ten times. Its antigen is unidentified. Trimming left V 3 bases short and J 0 bases short, with 15 bases between. The CDR3 is 17 residues long. CDR1 and CDR2 (germline): MDHEN, SYDVKM. Patients were all untreated before their thyroid surgery. The sample was adjacent normal tissue. This TCR derives from a female donor with papillary thyroid cancer or a benign thyroid nodule (not recorded which). Some clones in this sample may be carry-over from other donors' samples. V and J are TRBV28 and TRBJ1-3; D possibly corresponds to TRBD1 (6 bases). The CDR3 loop reads CASSFSGGPSSGNTIYF. In DNA form, the CDR3 reads TGTGCCAGCAGTTTTAGCGGGGGGCCGTCCTCTGGAAACACCATATATTTT.